This T cell receptor beta chain was captured by sequencing in a study of pediatric ulcerative colitis. The diagnostic colonoscopy in ulcerative colitis patients preceded any immunosuppressive treatment. Of note for this clone: Its specificity is unknown.

Study-level points and caveats: Substantially fewer templates came from a couple of patients' blood samples. Blood-rectal clonal overlap within each person was significantly higher in ulcerative colitis patients than controls. This repertoire reflects total lymphocytes rather than subpopulations like regulatory T cells.

The CDR3 totals 16 residues. Assay: immunoSEQ multiplex PCR; the TCRdb copy retains only in-frame clones and omits some. The sample has roughly 64,000 clones, 86% seen once. The chain recombines TRBV12-2 with TRBJ1-3. TRBV12-2 is classified as a pseudogene. This clonotype originated in a boy between 10 and 17 years old with severe ulcerative colitis. Sequenced input: blood. The CDR3 loop reads CASRLAGGAIGNTIYF. As DNA, the CDR3 is TGTGCAAGTCGCTTAGCGGGGGGAGCGATCGGAAACACCATATATTTT.